The 20 T cell receptor beta chains given below trace back to one sample, sequenced in a study of CD8+ T cells in alopecia areata. Isolated RNA was reverse transcribed into cDNA used as the sequencing template. The method was immunoSEQ multiplex PCR; TCRdb's version includes in-frame clones alone and lacks a portion of them. The sample has fewer than 250,000 clones; roughly 44% are singletons. The treatment: oral pan-JAK inhibitor, 5-10 mg twice daily. Sequences were derived from CD4+ T cells sorted from blood, sampled between weeks 36 and 40, from a patient treated with tofacitinib. These receptors were obtained from a human donor with alopecia areata.

The chain couples TRBV11-1 to TRBJ2-1; TRBD1 is a possible D gene (5 bases). CDR1 SGHAT and CDR2 FQDESV come from the germline V gene (reference sequence). V lost 2 bases and J 12 bases, leaving 8 bases between the germline ends. The CDR3 is made up of 11 amino acids. CDR3 loop: CASSLSQGQFF. DNA of the CDR3: TGTGCCAGCAGCTTAAGTCAGGGGCAGTTCTTC.

This clone turned up a few times. The chain employs TRBV7-2 and TRBJ2-1, with no clear D. This CDR3 region has 14 residues. Germline V gene data show CDR1 as SGHTA and CDR2 as FQGNSA. Trimming cost V 5 bases and J 5 bases, with 13 bases left between them. CDR3 region: CASSPFRENNEQFF. The CDR3 DNA reads TGTGCCAGCAGCCCCTTTAGGGAAAACAATGAGCAGTTCTTC.

The rearrangement links TRBV5-1 to TRBJ2-3; D might be TRBD2 (5 bases). V was clipped by 3 bases and J by 0 bases, with 11 bases between them. This CDR3 has 15 residues. CDR1 is SGHRS and CDR2 is YFSETQ in the germline V gene. The CDR3 spells CASSSRTGSTDTQYF. The CDR3 coding sequence is TGCGCCAGCAGCTCACGGACGGGGAGCACAGATACGCAGTATTTT.

The genes are TRBV6-5 and TRBJ2-7, with D unresolved. The CDR3 runs 14 residues. The ends were cut back, 3 bases at V and 6 bases at J, with 15 bases in the middle. Germline loops: CDR1 MNHEY, CDR2 SVGAGI. DNA for the CDR3: TGTGCCAGCAGTTATACTCCTCAAGTGGCCGAGCAGTACTTC. Translation: CASSYTPQVAEQYF.

The sample holds a few counts of this clone. V gene TRBV2 combines with J gene TRBJ2-6, with D possibly matching TRBD1 (5 bases). This CDR3 has 13 amino acids. With 8 bases removed from V and 1 base from J, the gap between germline ends came to 6 bases. Germline V gives CDR1 SNHLY, CDR2 FYNNEI. CDR3 amino acids: CASAGSGANVLTF. The CDR3 DNA follows: TGTGCCAGCGCAGGGTCTGGGGCCAACGTCCTGACTTTC.

The chain carries TRBV30 and TRBJ2-7, with D unresolved. Trimming left V 2 bases short and J 5 bases short, with 7 bases between. This CDR3 has 11 amino acids. Germline CDR1 and CDR2: GTSNPN and SVGIG (reference sequence). The CDR3 protein is CAWSRADEQYF. In DNA, the CDR3 is TGTGCCTGGAGTCGGGCGGACGAGCAGTACTTC.

The J gene is TRBJ2-7, the V gene TRBV18; either TRBD1 or TRBD2 may supply D (5 bases each). V was cut by 4 bases and J by 1 base, with 14 bases left in between. The germline CDR1 and CDR2 sequences are KGHSH and LQKENI. CDR3 size: 15 residues. In DNA, the CDR3 is TGTGCCAGCTCACAAACTGGGGGTTATTCCTACGAGCAGTACTTC. Amino acid sequence: CASSQTGGYSYEQYF. Using reference TRBV18 and TRBJ2-7 for the parts outside the CDR3, the full variable domain is NAGVMQNPRHLVRRRGQEARLRCSPMKGHSHVYWYRQLPEEGLKFMVYLQKENIIDESGMPKERFSAEFPKEGPSILRIQQVVRGDSAAYFCASSQTGGYSYEQYFGPGTRLTVT.

The rearrangement links TRBV2 to TRBJ2-7; D is undetermined. The CDR3 spans 14 residues. The V gene lost 4 bases and the J gene lost 0 bases, with 10 bases spanning the gap. The germline V gene encodes CDR1 SNHLY and CDR2 FYNNEI. CDR3 DNA: TGTGCCAGCAGTGCTACCTCCCTCTCCTACGAGCAGTACTTC. Protein product: CASSATSLSYEQYF.

This clone was found a few times. This chain links TRBV18 with TRBJ2-7, with 9 bases that match TRBD2. Germline values: CDR1 KGHSH, CDR2 LQKENI. This CDR3 comprises 16 residues. V lost 2 bases and J lost 5; bases outside the gene matches: 10. The CDR3 region has the DNA TGTGCCAGCTCACCAGGGTTTAGCGGGAGAGGTCACGAGCAGTACTTC. Protein: CASSPGFSGRGHEQYF. Complete variable domain (other parts from reference TRBV18 and TRBJ2-7): NAGVMQNPRHLVRRRGQEARLRCSPMKGHSHVYWYRQLPEEGLKFMVYLQKENIIDESGMPKERFSAEFPKEGPSILRIQQVVRGDSAAYFCASSPGFSGRGHEQYFGPGTRLTVT.

This clone came up many times. V gene TRBV7-2 combines with J gene TRBJ2-1, with D hard to call. Trimming took off 5 bases at V and 8 bases at J, with 16 bases between the two ends. CDR3 length: 14 residues. Germline CDR1 reads SGHTA; CDR2 reads FQGNSA. As DNA, the CDR3 is TGTGCCAGCAGCCCTGGCCCCTTGTATCATGAGCAGTTCTTC. Protein: CASSPGPLYHEQFF. The full variable domain, completed using reference TRBV7-2 and TRBJ2-1, is GAGVSQSPSNKVTEKGKDVELRCDPISGHTALYWYRQSLGQGLEFLIYFQGNSAPDKSGLPSDRFSAERTGGSVSTLTIQRTQQEDSAVYLCASSPGPLYHEQFFGPGTRLTVL.

This chain connects TRBV14 to TRBJ1-2; 7 bases align to TRBD1. In germline, CDR1 is SGHDN, CDR2 FVKESK. The CDR3 has 15 amino acids. J lost 6 bases, V lost 1 base, and 8 bases had no gene match. CDR3 DNA sequence: TGTGCCAGCAGCCAAGGAAACAGGGGTCCTGATGGCTACACCTTC. Translation: CASSQGNRGPDGYTF.

This clone has only a few counts. The chain has TRBV7-2 and TRBJ2-5; 11 bases are a match to TRBD2. CDR3 length: 17 residues. V lost 5 bases to trimming and J lost 5 bases; unmatched junction nucleotides: 13. CDR1 is SGHTA, CDR2 FQGNSA, per germline. The CDR3 loop reads CASSNGGSGRVVETQYF. For the CDR3, the DNA is TGTGCCAGCAGCAATGGAGGTAGCGGGAGGGTGGTGGAGACCCAGTACTTC.

The chain has TRBV10-3 and TRBJ1-3; a possible D gene is TRBD1 (5 bases). Germline V gene sequence: CDR1 ENHRY, CDR2 SYGVKD. Trimming pared 11 bases from V and 2 bases from J, leaving 13 bases between. The CDR3 consists of 13 residues. The CDR3 DNA is TGTGCCTCCAGAGGGGTGACTGGAAACACCATATATTTT. It translates to CASRGVTGNTIYF.

There are a few counts of this clone. V is TRBV23-1 and J is TRBJ2-1; no definite D call. TRBV23-1 is designated an ORF whose function remains uncertain. V lost 6 bases and J lost 0, with 12 bases in between. The CDR3 runs 15 residues. The CDR3 sequence is CASSLTGSSYNEQFF. DNA of the CDR3: TGCGCCAGCAGCCTGACTGGTAGCTCCTACAATGAGCAGTTCTTC.

This clone was counted only a few times. In DNA, the CDR3 is TGTGCCAGCACCACCGGGACTAGCGGACCCACCGGGGAGCTGTTTTTT. Translated: CASTTGTSGPTGELFF. The gene calls are TRBV13 and TRBJ2-2, with 11 bases aligning to TRBD2. The CDR3 extends over 16 amino acids. The V segment lost 7 bases and the J segment 4 bases; nucleotides outside the gene matches: 8. The germline gives CDR1 PRHDT, CDR2 FYEKMQ (reference sequence).

The chain joins TRBV9 to TRBJ2-7; D not resolved. Trimming left V 4 bases short and J 3 bases short, with 11 bases between. The germline CDR1 and CDR2 sequences are SGDLS and YYNGEE. CDR3 size: 13 residues. The CDR3 region is CASSPLPHYEQYF. The DNA of the CDR3 is TGTGCCAGCAGCCCTCTTCCCCACTACGAGCAGTACTTC.

The chain employs TRBV27 and TRBJ2-3, with D possibly matching TRBD1 (5 bases). CDR3 length: 18 amino acids. Trimming removed 4 bases at V and 2 bases at J, with 22 bases between. The germline gives CDR1 MNHEY, CDR2 SMNVEV (reference sequence). Written as DNA, the CDR3 is TGTGCCAGCAGTTCCAGTGGGGCAGGCCTTACCCCCACAGATACGCAGTATTTT. It specifies CASSSSGAGLTPTDTQYF.

V and J are TRBV27 and TRBJ2-7, with a tentative D call TRBD2 (6 bases). The CDR3 runs 15 residues. Trimming took off 7 bases at V and 0 bases at J, with 16 bases between the two ends. Germline CDR1 MNHEY, CDR2 SMNVEV (reference sequence). CDR3 DNA: TGTGCCAGCACCCTAAAACCGGGACTCTCCTACGAGCAGTACTTC. This gives the protein CASTLKPGLSYEQYF.

The genes are TRBV2 and TRBJ2-6; D may be TRBD2 (5 bases). The germline V gene has CDR1 SNHLY and CDR2 FYNNEI. The CDR3 contains 16 residues. The ends were cut back, 7 bases at V and 0 bases at J, with 13 bases in the middle. This CDR3 reads CASTIFGSSGANVLTF. CDR3 DNA: TGTGCCAGCACCATCTTTGGGAGCTCTGGGGCCAACGTCCTGACTTTC.

This clone came up once. The chain links TRBV29-1 to TRBJ1-3, with D tentatively TRBD1 (6 bases). CDR3 length: 15 amino acids. Trimming removed 3 bases at V and 0 bases at J, with 12 bases between. CDR1 is SQVTM and CDR2 is ANQGSEA in the germline V gene. Here the CDR3 reads CSVDSGGYSGNTIYF. CDR3 nucleotides: TGCAGCGTTGATTCCGGGGGCTACTCTGGAAACACCATATATTTT.